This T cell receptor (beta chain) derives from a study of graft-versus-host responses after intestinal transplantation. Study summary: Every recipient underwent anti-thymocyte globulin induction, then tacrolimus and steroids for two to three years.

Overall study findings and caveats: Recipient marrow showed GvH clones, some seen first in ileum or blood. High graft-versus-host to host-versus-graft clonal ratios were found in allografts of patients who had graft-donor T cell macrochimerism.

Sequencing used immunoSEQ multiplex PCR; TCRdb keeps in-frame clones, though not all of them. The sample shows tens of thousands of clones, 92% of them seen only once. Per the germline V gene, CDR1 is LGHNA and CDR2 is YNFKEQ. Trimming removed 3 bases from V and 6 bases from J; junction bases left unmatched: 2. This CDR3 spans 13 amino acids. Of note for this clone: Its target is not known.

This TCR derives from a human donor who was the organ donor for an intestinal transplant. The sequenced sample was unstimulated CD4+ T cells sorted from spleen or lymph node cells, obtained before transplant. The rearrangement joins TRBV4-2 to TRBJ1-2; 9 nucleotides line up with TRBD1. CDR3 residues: CASSQTGGDGYTF. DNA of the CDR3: TGTGCCAGCAGCCAGACAGGGGGGGATGGCTACACCTTC.